These 25 T cell receptor beta chains were sequenced from one sample in a study of T cell repertoires in cytomegalovirus infection. Antigens for these TCRs are unknown. TCRdb called the reads again in MiXCR, with one record for every CDR3 protein. The sample carries about 130,000 distinct CDR3 sequences, approximately 30% recorded once. This material consisted of CD8+ T cells from cultured PBMCs, taken from culture after CMV antigen stimulation. The receptors originated from a human donor in good health (CMV status not recorded). Some clones in this sample may be carry-over from other donors' samples.

The chain uses TRBV7-6 and TRBJ1-1, with D possibly TRBD1 on 6 matching bases. CDR3 size: 18 residues. V was cut by 5 bases and J by 1 base, with 23 bases left in between. In germline, CDR1 is SGHVS, CDR2 FNYEAQ. In DNA, the CDR3 is TGTGCCAGCAGCCTTAGAGGGGGGCAAGATGGTCAGAACACTGAAGCTTTCTTT. Its protein is CASSLRGGQDGQNTEAFF.

This clonotype was counted between two and nine times. The chain combines TRBV2 with TRBJ1-1, with a possible D match to TRBD1 (5 bases). The germline gives CDR1 SNHLY, CDR2 FYNNEI. The CDR3 is 12 residues long. V was clipped by 7 bases and J by 4 bases, with 10 bases between them. The CDR3 sequence is CASTGGVTEAFF. For the CDR3, the DNA is TGTGCCAGCACCGGGGGGGTCACTGAAGCTTTCTTT.

This clonotype has only a few counts. This chain links TRBV6-6 with TRBJ2-3; 12 nucleotides agree with TRBD2. Germline assignment: CDR1 MNHNY and CDR2 SVGAGI (reference sequence). This CDR3 region has 20 residues. The V segment lost 5 bases and the J segment 1 base; nucleotides outside the gene matches: 16. CDR3 sequence reads: CASSVLAGGLSPFGTDTQYF. As DNA, the CDR3 is TGTGCCAGCAGTGTACTAGCGGGGGGCCTCTCGCCCTTCGGCACAGATACGCAGTATTTT.

The chain recombines TRBV27 with TRBJ1-5; possible D gene TRBD1, 5 bases. Trimming took off 2 bases at V and 6 bases at J, with 14 bases between the two ends. This CDR3 region has 15 residues. Germline assignment: CDR1 MNHEY and CDR2 SMNVEV (reference sequence). CDR3 coding DNA: TGTGCCAGCAGTTTAGATGGGGGTCGAGGTCAGCCCCAGCATTTT. This translates into CASSLDGGRGQPQHF.

This chain links TRBV20-1 with TRBJ2-7; D may be TRBD1 or TRBD2 (5 bases each). Germline V gene data show CDR1 as DFQATT and CDR2 as SNEGSKA (reference sequence). The CDR3 runs to 13 residues. Trimming shortened V by 0 bases and J by 3 bases, and 9 bases separated the two germline ends. CDR3 loop: CSARDGGRYEQYF. CDR3 nucleotides: TGCAGTGCTAGAGATGGGGGTCGCTACGAGCAGTACTTC.

This chain joins TRBV6-1 and TRBJ2-2, with a weak D call TRBD2 (6 bases). Germline-derived CDR1 and CDR2 are MNHNS and SASEGT. The CDR3 contains 16 residues. Trimming left V 2 bases short and J 1 base short, with 11 bases between. The CDR3: CASSEYGGKNTGELFF. The CDR3 nucleotides read TGTGCCAGCAGTGAATACGGGGGAAAGAACACCGGGGAGCTGTTTTTT.

This sequence joins TRBV5-1 and TRBJ1-1, with D perhaps TRBD1 (5 bases). CDR1 is SGHRS, CDR2 YFSETQ, per germline. Trimming pared 4 bases from V and 1 base from J, leaving 11 bases between. The CDR3 spans 14 residues. In DNA form, the CDR3 reads TGCGCCAGCAGCATAGGGACCTCGAACACTGAAGCTTTCTTT. Protein product: CASSIGTSNTEAFF. Complete variable domain (other parts from reference TRBV5-1 and TRBJ1-1): KAGVTQTPRYLIKTRGQQVTLSCSPISGHRSVSWYQQTPGQGLQFLFEYFSETQRNKGNFPGRFSGRQFSNSRSEMNVSTLELGDSALYLCASSIGTSNTEAFFGQGTRLTVV.

This clonotype was seen repeatedly, ten times or more. The genes are TRBV11-2 and TRBJ1-3; 7 bases fit TRBD1. Germline assignment: CDR1 SGHAT and CDR2 FQNNGV. The ends lost 5 bases at V and 0 bases at J; junction bases unmatched: 7. The CDR3 consists of 16 residues. CDR3 residues: CASSTLQGLSGNTIYF. The CDR3 DNA follows: TGTGCCAGCAGCACCCTACAGGGGCTCTCTGGAAACACCATATATTTT.

At least ten counts were recorded for this clonotype. V and J are TRBV4-1 and TRBJ1-5, with D unresolved. The germline V gene encodes CDR1 MGHRA and CDR2 YSYEKL. The CDR3 totals 14 residues. Trimming stripped 3 bases from V and 2 bases from J, with 8 bases between. CDR3 nucleotides: TGCGCCAGCAGCCACGCCCAGGGCAATCAGCCCCAGCATTTT. It codes for CASSHAQGNQPQHF.

This clonotype was found many times. CDR3: CASSLSVADTQYF. DNA for the CDR3: TGTGCCAGCAGCTTATCGGTCGCAGATACGCAGTATTTT. This chain joins TRBV7-6 and TRBJ2-3; D is uncertain. This CDR3 region has 13 residues. The germline CDR1 and CDR2 sequences are SGHVS and FNYEAQ. V was trimmed by 2 bases and J by 4 bases, leaving 7 bases between them.

The chain recombines TRBV6-6 with TRBJ2-3; no firm D call. The V and J ends lost 8 bases and 1 base respectively, with 16 bases between them. The CDR3 extends over 15 amino acids. In germline, CDR1 is MNHNY, CDR2 SVGAGI (reference sequence). The CDR3 protein is CASRPNSEGTDTQYF. CDR3 coding DNA: TGTGCCAGCCGACCTAATAGTGAAGGCACAGATACGCAGTATTTT.

Only a few counts were recorded for this clonotype. The chain recombines TRBV27 with TRBJ2-5; the D gene is possibly TRBD2 (5 bases). V lost 4 bases and J lost 2, with 17 bases in between. CDR1 and CDR2 from the germline V gene are MNHEY and SMNVEV (reference sequence). CDR3 length: 16 residues. Here the CDR3 reads CASSSNWGSVQETQYF. CDR3 in DNA: TGTGCCAGCAGTTCTAATTGGGGTAGCGTACAAGAGACCCAGTACTTC.

This clonotype has just a few counts. The junction differs from germline at one of its ends, possibly a read error. The J gene is TRBJ2-1, the V gene TRBV7-6; D gene uncertain. CDR3 size: 13 residues. Germline values: CDR1 SGHVS, CDR2 FNYEAQ. This CDR3 is CASSLGPYNEQFF. DNA for the CDR3: TGTGCTAGCAGCTTAGGGCCCTACAATGAGCAGTTCTTC.

This clonotype was seen more than once but under ten times. The CDR3 protein is CATGRTAYEQYF. CDR3 in DNA: TGTGCCACCGGACGGACCGCCTACGAGCAGTACTTC. The gene calls are TRBV6-6 and TRBJ2-7; D unresolved. The CDR3 is 12 amino acids. CDR1 and CDR2 (germline): MNHNY, SVGAGI (reference sequence). V dropped 10 bases and J dropped 2 bases, with 12 bases sitting between them.

J is TRBJ2-3 and V is TRBV5-8; possible D gene TRBD2, 5 bases. The CDR3 covers 18 residues. Germline V CDR1 and CDR2: SGHTS, YDEGEE. V lost 1 base and J 0 bases, leaving 18 bases between the germline ends. CDR3 protein: CASSLTDGIAPSTDTQYF. The CDR3, as DNA: TGTGCCAGCAGCTTGACGGACGGGATAGCCCCCAGCACAGATACGCAGTATTTT.

There are a few counts of this clonotype. The J gene is TRBJ2-7, the V gene TRBV7-2, with D hard to call. Trimming pared 1 base from V and 3 bases from J, leaving 7 bases between. The CDR3 contains 13 residues. Germline V gene data show CDR1 as SGHTA and CDR2 as FQGNSA. CDR3 nucleotides: TGTGCCAGCAGCTTAGTACAGTTCTACGAGCAGTACTTC. As protein: CASSLVQFYEQYF.

The chain joins TRBV4-3 to TRBJ2-7, with D uncertain. CDR3 length: 14 amino acids. From germline, CDR1 is LGHNA and CDR2 YSLEER. The V gene lost 0 bases and the J gene lost 3 bases, with 9 bases spanning the gap. The CDR3 region is CASSQDLDIYEQYF. The DNA for the CDR3 is TGCGCCAGCAGCCAAGATCTCGACATCTACGAGCAGTACTTC.

The table lists this clonotype with a few counts. The chain combines TRBV7-2 with TRBJ1-5; no reliable D call. CDR1 and CDR2 (germline): SGHTA, FQGNSA. CDR3 length: 15 amino acids. Trimming shortened V by 0 bases and J by 7 bases, and 13 bases separated the two germline ends. CDR3 loop: CASSLARWEQQPQHF. CDR3 sequence (DNA): TGTGCCAGCAGCTTAGCGCGCTGGGAACAACAGCCCCAGCATTTT.

This clonotype was found a few times. The gene calls are TRBV28 and TRBJ2-7, with D perhaps TRBD1 (5 bases). The germline gives CDR1 MDHEN, CDR2 SYDVKM. CDR3 length: 14 residues. Trimming left V 3 bases short and J 5 bases short, with 14 bases between. CDR3 in amino acids: CASSFLPGLNEQYF. The DNA of the CDR3 is TGTGCCAGCAGTTTCCTTCCAGGGTTGAACGAGCAGTACTTC.

The chain carries TRBV4-3 and TRBJ2-7; D gene uncertain. The CDR3 is 14 amino acids. With 5 bases removed from V and 5 bases from J, the gap between germline ends came to 16 bases. Per germline, CDR1 LGHNA and CDR2 YSLEER. The CDR3 bases are TGCGCCAGCAGCTTATACACCTTCCAGGACGAGCAGTACTTC. It specifies CASSLYTFQDEQYF.

The chain joins TRBV7-9 to TRBJ1-4; D possibly corresponds to TRBD1 (6 bases). Germline CDR1 and CDR2: SEHNR and FQNEAQ (reference sequence). Trimming took 5 bases from V and 8 from J, leaving 9 bases between them. The CDR3 runs 12 residues. The CDR3 bases are TGTGCCAGCAGCCGAGGGACAGAAAAACTGTTTTTT. It translates to CASSRGTEKLFF.

The chain employs TRBV7-6 and TRBJ2-1, with 10 bases fitting TRBD1. The CDR3 is 16 residues long. J gave up 5 bases and V 0 bases, and 4 bases lay outside the gene matches. Looked up from germline, CDR1 is SGHVS and CDR2 is FNYEAQ. The CDR3 spells CASSLAGQGIHNEQFF. As DNA, the CDR3 is TGTGCCAGCAGCTTAGCGGGACAGGGGATCCACAATGAGCAGTTCTTC.

This clonotype was observed a handful of times. The V call is TRBV28, the J call TRBJ1-5; 8 bases are a match to TRBD1. The J segment lost 0 bases and the V segment lost 6 bases, leaving 13 bases of the junction unmatched. The CDR3 runs to 18 residues. Germline lookup yields CDR1 MDHEN and CDR2 SYDVKM. For the CDR3, the DNA is TGTGCCAGCAGAACCGGGACAGGAGCATATTATAGCAATCAGCCCCAGCATTTT. This codes for CASRTGTGAYYSNQPQHF.

There are many counts of this clonotype. This chain uses TRBV6-1 with TRBJ1-1, with TRBD1 matching 8 bases. The CDR3 loop spans 17 amino acids. The germline V gene has CDR1 MNHNS and CDR2 SASEGT. The ends lost 4 bases at V and 10 bases at J; junction bases unmatched: 20. CDR3 sequence (DNA): TGTGCCAGCAGTGGAGGGCAAAGCAGGGGGCGTAATTTAGGAGCTTTCTTT. Its translation is CASSGGQSRGRNLGAFF.

This clonotype was seen at least ten times. This chain links TRBV7-2 with TRBJ2-1; a weak D match, TRBD1 (6 bases). From germline, CDR1 is SGHTA and CDR2 FQGNSA. CDR3 length: 17 amino acids. With 5 bases removed from V and 0 bases from J, the gap between germline ends came to 17 bases. CDR3 protein: CASSPTGLSNSYNEQFF. CDR3 DNA: TGTGCCAGCAGCCCGACAGGTCTCTCTAACTCCTACAATGAGCAGTTCTTC.